This T cell receptor beta chain was recovered during a study of shared clonotypes between healthy human individuals. Study-wide background: The study used three CD4 naive, three CD4 memory, two CD8 naive and one CD8 memory plate per donor.

Among the donors, all were Caucasian adults who lived in Nashville, Tennessee. This table comes from immunoSEQ multiplex PCR, and its TCRdb copy is limited to in-frame clones, with some not included. The top ten clones hold 0.5% to 0.6% of a sample with approximately 1.1 million clones, approximately 80% of them seen once. Looked up from germline, CDR1 is KGHSH and CDR2 is LQKENI. V dropped 6 bases and J dropped 6; count of bases not matched to a gene: 11. The CDR3 is 15 residues long. Study-level results: A few donors had around 5% of their naive CD4 clonotypes in common. Naive subsets usually exceeded memory subsets in estimated richness.

On this clone itself: The antigen is not known.

The clonotype comes from a man between 18 and 35 years old in good health. Some clones in this sample may be carry-over from other donors' samples. The J gene is TRBJ1-5, the V gene TRBV18; TRBD1 agrees at 7 bases. Sequencing was done on a sample of memory CD4+ T cells from PBMCs. Subset noted: CD45RA-negative fraction. This chain's CDR3 is CASSPGQGVGQPQHF. The CDR3 DNA is TGTGCCAGCTCCCCGGGGCAGGGGGTCGGTCAGCCCCAGCATTTT.